The 10 T cell receptor beta chains below come from one sample, sequenced in a study of T cells after posttransplantation cyclophosphamide. Only in-frame clones appear in the TCRdb table, and some are missing; sequencing was by immunoSEQ multiplex PCR. The sample has 20,000 to 25,000 clones, none seen only once. Sequences were obtained from PBMCs. The receptors were gathered from a woman aged 55-75 years in good health, CMV-negative, and a related stem cell transplant donor.

This clone was counted many times. CDR3 DNA sequence: TGTGCCAGCAGCTTGAACCTCCCAGGCGAAGTCTCTGGGGCCAACGTCCTGACTTTC. Translation: CASSLNLPGEVSGANVLTF. The genes are TRBV5-4 and TRBJ2-6; D unresolved. With 1 base removed from V and 0 bases from J, the gap between germline ends came to 17 bases. This CDR3 has 19 residues. CDR1 and CDR2 (germline): SGHNT, YYREEE (reference sequence). The whole variable domain, filled in from reference TRBV5-4 and TRBJ2-6, reads ETGVTQSPTHLIKTRGQQVTLRCSSQSGHNTVSWYQQALGQGPQFIFQYYREEENGRGNFPPRFSGLQFPNYSSELNVNALELDDSALYLCASSLNLPGEVSGANVLTFGAGSRLTVL.

This clone has at least ten counts. The CDR3 protein is CASSLESLAGADTQYF. The CDR3 DNA reads TGCGCCAGCAGCTTGGAATCCCTAGCGGGAGCAGATACGCAGTATTTT. This chain links TRBV5-1 with TRBJ2-3, with 10 bases identical to TRBD2. CDR1 SGHRS and CDR2 YFSETQ come from the germline V gene. The CDR3 is made up of 16 amino acids. Trimming cost V 0 bases and J 4 bases; bases outside gene matches: 5.

There are many counts of this clone. This rearrangement joins TRBV6-1 to TRBJ1-3; possible D gene TRBD1, 5 bases. The CDR3 has 14 residues. The germline CDR1 and CDR2 sequences are MNHNS and SASEGT. Trimming took off 3 bases at V and 2 bases at J, with 8 bases between the two ends. CDR3 in DNA: TGTGCCAGCAGTGAGTCAGGGACTGGAAACACCATATATTTT. Amino acid sequence: CASSESGTGNTIYF.

This clone has ten or more counts. V usage is TRBV7-2 and J usage is TRBJ2-2; 11 bases match TRBD1. In germline, CDR1 is SGHTA, CDR2 FQGNSA. The CDR3 runs to 15 residues. The ends lost 5 bases at V and 2 bases at J; junction bases unmatched: 1. This CDR3 is CASSRTGGNTGELFF. In DNA form, the CDR3 reads TGTGCCAGCAGCCGGACAGGGGGCAACACCGGGGAGCTGTTTTTT.

This clone was counted ten times or more. This chain connects TRBV6-1 to TRBJ2-1; D not resolved. V lost 8 bases and J lost 0, with 5 bases in between. In germline, CDR1 is MNHNS, CDR2 SASEGT. The CDR3 covers 12 residues. This CDR3 reads CASGDSYNEQFF. As DNA, the CDR3 is TGTGCCAGCGGAGACTCCTACAATGAGCAGTTCTTC.

This clone was recorded at least ten times. This chain joins TRBV9 and TRBJ1-6; D is ambiguous. This CDR3 has 14 amino acids. Trimming removed 0 bases from V and 8 bases from J, with 9 bases in between. Germline CDR1 and CDR2: SGDLS and YYNGEE. The CDR3 DNA is TGTGCCAGCAGCGTAGCGGGTTCTGATTCACCCCTCCACTTT. Translation: CASSVAGSDSPLHF.

Many counts were recorded for this clone. The chain uses TRBV7-8 and TRBJ1-6, with 7 bases that match TRBD1. Trimming cost V 5 bases and J 11 bases; bases outside gene matches: 9. Germline loops: CDR1 SGHVS, CDR2 FQNEAQ. The CDR3 has 14 amino acids. The CDR3 sequence is CASSIQGSKAPLHF. The CDR3 bases are TGTGCCAGCAGCATACAGGGGTCTAAGGCACCCCTCCACTTT.

At least ten counts were recorded for this clone. V gene TRBV27 combines with J gene TRBJ2-1; 15 bases are a match to TRBD2. J was trimmed by 4 bases and V by 5 bases; bases with no gene match: 9. The germline gives CDR1 MNHEY, CDR2 SMNVEV (reference sequence). This CDR3 spans 18 amino acids. In DNA form, the CDR3 reads TGTGCCAGCAGTCTAAGGCGGACTAGCGGGAGGGTTTACAATGAGCAGTTCTTC. Translated: CASSLRRTSGRVYNEQFF.

The genes are TRBV9 and TRBJ2-2; 8 nucleotides line up with TRBD1. CDR1 is SGDLS and CDR2 is YYNGEE in the germline V gene. There are 19 residues in the CDR3. Losses at the gene ends were 3 bases for V and 6 bases for J; bases not matched to a gene: 19. Here the CDR3 reads CASSASLTRTGSSPGELFF. CDR3 bases: TGTGCCAGCAGCGCCTCATTGACCCGGACAGGGTCCAGTCCCGGGGAGCTGTTTTTT. Full variable domain (missing parts from reference TRBV9 and TRBJ2-2): DSGVTQTPKHLITATGQRVTLRCSPRSGDLSVYWYQQSLDQGLQFLIQYYNGEERAKGNILERFSAQQFPDLHSELNLSSLELGDSALYFCASSASLTRTGSSPGELFFGEGSRLTVL.

In this sample, this clone turned up many times. The chain couples TRBV30 to TRBJ1-1; tentatively, D is TRBD1 (5 bases). V was cut by 3 bases and J by 1 base, with 9 bases left in between. Germline-derived CDR1 and CDR2 are GTSNPN and SVGIG (reference sequence). This CDR3 has 13 amino acids. The CDR3, as DNA: TGTGCCTGGAGACCTCAGGGGAACACTGAAGCTTTCTTT. This translates into CAWRPQGNTEAFF.